The 8 T cell receptor beta chains listed next were all sequenced from one sample in a study of blood T cell repertoires in COVID-19. Generated by immunoSEQ multiplex PCR, the TCRdb table keeps only in-frame clones and is missing some. The sample has 140,000 to 150,000 clones; about 87% are singletons. What was sequenced was peripheral blood. These receptors all come from a human donor with COVID-19, enrolled during active disease. The donor label of this sample is uncertain.

CDR3 nucleotides: TGCAGTGCTAGTCCCCAGTCTTCTTATAATTCACCCCTCCACTTT. Translation gives CSASPQSSYNSPLHF. This chain joins TRBV20-1 and TRBJ1-6; unclear D gene. This CDR3 spans 15 amino acids. The V gene's germline CDR1 is DFQATT and CDR2 SNEGSKA (reference sequence). V gave up 3 bases and J gave up 4 bases, with 13 bases separating them.

The chain has TRBV18 and TRBJ1-3, with unresolved D. Germline CDR1 KGHSH, CDR2 LQKENI. This CDR3 is built from 17 residues. V was pared by 3 bases and J by 0 bases, with 15 bases between. CDR3 protein: CASSPESYVDSGNTIYF. The DNA of the CDR3 is TGTGCCAGCTCACCGGAGAGCTACGTAGACTCTGGAAACACCATATATTTT.

V and J are TRBV18 and TRBJ1-1; unclear D gene. CDR1 KGHSH and CDR2 LQKENI come from the germline V gene. V shed 3 bases and J shed 2 bases, with 16 bases lying between them. The length of the CDR3 is 16 residues. DNA for the CDR3: TGTGCCAGCTCACCCCGTGTTTCGGGTGTAAACACTGAAGCTTTCTTT. Amino acids: CASSPRVSGVNTEAFF.

Here the CDR3 reads CASRRGGESTDTQYF. The CDR3 DNA sequence: TGTGCCAGCAGGCGGGGCGGGGAGAGCACAGATACGCAGTATTTT. This chain joins TRBV5-4 and TRBJ2-3; the D gene is possibly TRBD2 (6 bases). The CDR3 covers 15 residues. CDR1 SGHNT and CDR2 YYREEE come from the germline V gene (reference sequence). V was shortened by 5 bases and J by 0 bases, with 13 bases between the two germline ends.

This chain connects TRBV5-6 to TRBJ2-2; D gene unclear. Trimming took 4 bases from V and 10 from J, leaving 14 bases between them. The CDR3 has 13 residues. Germline CDR1 reads SGHDT; CDR2 reads YYEEEE. The CDR3 bases are TGTGCCAGCAGCCATCCCCCCGAGGTGGAGCTGTTTTTT. Amino acid sequence: CASSHPPEVELFF.

This clone is a singleton in its sample. The V call is TRBV2, the J call TRBJ1-1; D call uncertain. The CDR3 consists of 14 residues. The germline V gene has CDR1 SNHLY and CDR2 FYNNEI. Between the trimmed V and J ends, which lost 2 bases and 1 base, there was a span of 8 bases. The CDR3 reads CASSESPGNTEAFF. CDR3 DNA sequence: TGTGCCAGCAGTGAATCACCAGGGAACACTGAAGCTTTCTTT.

The CDR3 region has the DNA TGTGCCAGCAGCCCTGGTACAGGGACCTACACTGAAGCTTTCTTT. This codes for CASSPGTGTYTEAFF. This sequence joins TRBV3-1 (or the pseudogene TRBV3-2) and TRBJ1-1; D possibly corresponds to TRBD1 (6 bases). Trimming left V 4 bases short and J 3 bases short, with 15 bases between. Germline CDR1 LGHDT, CDR2 YNNKEL (reference sequence). The CDR3 totals 15 residues.

The chain uses TRBV6-5 and TRBJ1-2, with a possible D match to TRBD1 (5 bases). The CDR3 covers 14 residues. Trimming cost V 2 bases and J 4 bases, with 11 bases left between them. Germline-derived CDR1 and CDR2 are MNHEY and SVGAGI. The CDR3 protein is CASSYRAGRYGYTF. The CDR3 DNA sequence: TGTGCCAGCAGTTACAGGGCAGGGCGCTATGGCTACACCTTC.